The clone carrying this T cell receptor (beta chain) was detected ten times or more. Each donor's blood draw was roughly 10 milliliters of peripheral blood. This specimen belongs to a study of blood T cells in healthy people across ages. Germline values: CDR1 SGHTA, CDR2 FQGNSA. V lost 1 base to trimming and J lost 1 base, with 6 bases between them. This CDR3 spans 14 amino acids. Primers used in a second PCR of about 7 to 12 cycles were a sample-barcoded 5' primer and a J-beta primer mix. A single record per CDR3 protein comes from TCRdb applying MiXCR to the 5' RACE reads. The table has 1.5 million to 2 million distinct CDR3 sequences, approximately 40% seen once.

Sequencing was done on a sample of blood. The chain recombines TRBV7-2 with TRBJ2-3; D is uncertain. The TCR originated in a human donor in good health. CDR3 residues: CASSLVVRTDTQYF. The CDR3 nucleotides read TGTGCCAGCAGCTTAGTGGTCCGCACAGATACGCAGTATTTT.